This note documents a single TCR beta chain sequence. The CDR3 loop spans 14 amino acids. V lost 0 bases and J 3 bases, leaving 10 bases between the germline ends. The germline gives CDR1 SGHNT, CDR2 YYREEE (reference sequence). These data originate in a study of cytomegalovirus exposure and HLA in healthy donors. The PCR contained 60 Vbeta and 13 Jbeta primers. Data came from immunoSEQ multiplex PCR; TCRdb stores just in-frame clones and leaves some out. Found here are approximately 170,000 clones, roughly 80% of them singletons; the top ten hold 0.77%. The receptor comes from a woman in her late teens or twenties in good health and CMV-seronegative. Sequencing was performed on PBMCs. The chain combines TRBV5-4 with TRBJ2-7; D is undetermined. This chain's CDR3 is CASSLDGVDYEQYF. CDR3 DNA sequence: TGTGCCAGCAGCTTGGACGGAGTCGACTACGAGCAGTACTTC.